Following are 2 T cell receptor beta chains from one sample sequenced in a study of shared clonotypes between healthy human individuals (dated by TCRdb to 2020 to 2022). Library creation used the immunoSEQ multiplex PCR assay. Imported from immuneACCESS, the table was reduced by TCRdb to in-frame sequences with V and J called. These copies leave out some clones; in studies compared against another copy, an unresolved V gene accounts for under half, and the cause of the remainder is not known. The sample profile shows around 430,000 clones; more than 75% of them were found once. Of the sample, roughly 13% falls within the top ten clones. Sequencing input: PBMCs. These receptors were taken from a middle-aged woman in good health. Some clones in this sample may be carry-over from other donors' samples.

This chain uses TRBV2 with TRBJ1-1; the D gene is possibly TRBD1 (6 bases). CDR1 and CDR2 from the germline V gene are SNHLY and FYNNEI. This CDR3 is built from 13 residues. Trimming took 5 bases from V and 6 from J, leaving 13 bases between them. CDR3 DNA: TGTGCCAGCAGTAAGGACAGCTACGCTGAAGCTTTCTTT. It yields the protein CASSKDSYAEAFF. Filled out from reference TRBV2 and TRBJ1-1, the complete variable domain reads EPEVTQTPSHQVTQMGQEVILRCVPISNHLYFYWYRQILGQKVEFLVSFYNNEISEKSEIFDDQFSVERPDGSNFTLKIRSTKLEDSAMYFCASSKDSYAEAFFGQGTRLTVV.

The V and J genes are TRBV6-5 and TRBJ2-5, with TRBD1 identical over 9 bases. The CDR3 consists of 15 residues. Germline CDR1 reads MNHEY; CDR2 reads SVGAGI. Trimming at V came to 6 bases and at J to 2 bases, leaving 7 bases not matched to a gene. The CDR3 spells CASSSGQGHQETQYF. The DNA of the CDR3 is TGTGCCAGCAGCTCAGGACAGGGGCATCAAGAGACCCAGTACTTC.